In this sample, the clone carrying this TCR beta chain turned up a few times. The data were taken from a study of early T cells in non-severe SARS-CoV-2 infection. As for the study in general: Whole-blood bulk RNA, unsorted, was sequenced, and chains were unpaired.

The TCR library protocol attached unique molecular identifiers to the individual cDNA molecules. TCRdb reanalysed the 5' RACE reads using MiXCR and keeps one entry per CDR3 protein. The repertoire consists of some 96,000 distinct CDR3 sequences, with 15% occurring once and the leading ten covering approximately 6%. The sample taken for sequencing was whole blood. The TCR originated in an adult who was a healthcare worker with PCR-confirmed SARS-CoV-2 infection or an uninfected control (not recorded which).

CDR3 in amino acids: CSVVEGTGGYEQYF. CDR3 nucleotide sequence: TGCAGCGTTGTGGAAGGGACAGGGGGCTACGAGCAGTACTTC. The chain uses TRBV29-1 and TRBJ2-7; 11 bases line up with TRBD1. J lost 3 bases, V lost 4 bases, and 5 bases had no gene match. Germline CDR1 is SQVTM and CDR2 is ANQGSEA. The CDR3 has 14 amino acids.